This T cell receptor beta chain came from a study of cytomegalovirus exposure and HLA in healthy donors. Study as a whole: A previous analysis identified approximately 110 million unique TCR beta sequences derived from about 180 million T cells.

A multiplex PCR was run with 60 Vbeta primers and 13 Jbeta primers. Sequencing was performed with immunoSEQ multiplex PCR; in TCRdb, only in-frame clones are kept and a portion is missing. The sample carries about 110,000 clones, less than 80% recorded once. Germline CDR1 reads SGHTA; CDR2 reads FQGNSA. This CDR3 contains 15 residues. Trimming took off 1 base at V and 3 bases at J, with 10 bases between the two ends. V usage is TRBV7-2 and J usage is TRBJ1-5; no reliable D call. This clonotype originated in a young woman in good health and CMV-seronegative. Sequencing was performed on PBMCs. CDR3 in amino acids: CASSLGQANNQPQHF. The CDR3 DNA reads TGTGCCAGCAGCTTAGGGCAGGCGAACAATCAGCCCCAGCATTTT.